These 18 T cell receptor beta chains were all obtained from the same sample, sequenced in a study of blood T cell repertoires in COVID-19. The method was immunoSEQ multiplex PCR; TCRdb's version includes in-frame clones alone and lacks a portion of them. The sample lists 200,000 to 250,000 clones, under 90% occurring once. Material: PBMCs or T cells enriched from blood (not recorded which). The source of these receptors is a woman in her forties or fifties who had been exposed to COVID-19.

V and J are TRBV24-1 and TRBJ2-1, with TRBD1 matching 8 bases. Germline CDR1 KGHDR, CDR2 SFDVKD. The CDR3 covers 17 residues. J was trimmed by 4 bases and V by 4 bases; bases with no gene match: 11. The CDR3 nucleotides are TGTGCCACCAGTGACCGCGGCCCAGGGGGCATATACAATGAGCAGTTCTTC. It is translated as CATSDRGPGGIYNEQFF.

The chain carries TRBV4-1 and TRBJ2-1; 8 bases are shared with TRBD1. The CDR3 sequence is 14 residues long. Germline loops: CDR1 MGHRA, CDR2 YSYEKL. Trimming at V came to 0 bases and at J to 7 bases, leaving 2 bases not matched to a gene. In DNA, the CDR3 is TGCGCCAGCAGCCAAGACAGGGGGCGGAATGAGCAGTTCTTC. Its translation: CASSQDRGRNEQFF.

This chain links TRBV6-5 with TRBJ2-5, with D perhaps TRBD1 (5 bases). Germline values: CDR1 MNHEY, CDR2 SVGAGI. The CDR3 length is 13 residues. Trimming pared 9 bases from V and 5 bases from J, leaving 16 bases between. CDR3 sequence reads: CASPRQFGETQYF. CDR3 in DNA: TGTGCCAGTCCCCGACAGTTTGGGGAGACCCAGTACTTC.

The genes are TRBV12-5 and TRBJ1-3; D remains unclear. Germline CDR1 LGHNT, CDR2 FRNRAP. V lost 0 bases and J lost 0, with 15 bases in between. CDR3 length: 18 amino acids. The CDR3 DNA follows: TGTGCTAGTGGTTTGGTACCAAAGGGAGGCTACTCTGGAAACACCATATATTTT. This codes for CASGLVPKGGYSGNTIYF.

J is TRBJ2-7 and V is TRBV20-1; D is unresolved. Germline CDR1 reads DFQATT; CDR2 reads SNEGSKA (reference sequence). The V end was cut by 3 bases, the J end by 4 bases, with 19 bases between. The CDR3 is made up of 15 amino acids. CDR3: CSASWRPTAPYEQYF. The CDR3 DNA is TGCAGTGCTAGTTGGAGACCCACCGCTCCTTACGAGCAGTACTTC.

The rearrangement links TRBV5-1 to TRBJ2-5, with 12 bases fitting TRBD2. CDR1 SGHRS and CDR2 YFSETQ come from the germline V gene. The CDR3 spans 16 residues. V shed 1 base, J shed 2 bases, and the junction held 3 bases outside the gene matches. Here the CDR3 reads CASSLNLAGGQETQYF. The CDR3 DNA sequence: TGCGCCAGCAGCTTGAATCTAGCGGGGGGGCAAGAGACCCAGTACTTC.

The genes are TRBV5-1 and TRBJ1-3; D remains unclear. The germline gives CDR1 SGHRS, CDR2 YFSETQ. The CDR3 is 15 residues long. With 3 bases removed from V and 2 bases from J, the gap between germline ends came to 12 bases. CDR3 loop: CASSSLEKTGNTIYF. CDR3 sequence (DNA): TGCGCCAGCAGCTCTCTAGAAAAGACTGGAAACACCATATATTTT.

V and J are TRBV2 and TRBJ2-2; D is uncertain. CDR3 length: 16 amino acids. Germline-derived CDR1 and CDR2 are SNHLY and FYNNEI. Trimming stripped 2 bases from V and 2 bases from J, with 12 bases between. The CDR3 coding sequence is TGTGCCAGCAGTGAAACTCGCGGCAGCAACACCGGGGAGCTGTTTTTT. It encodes CASSETRGSNTGELFF.

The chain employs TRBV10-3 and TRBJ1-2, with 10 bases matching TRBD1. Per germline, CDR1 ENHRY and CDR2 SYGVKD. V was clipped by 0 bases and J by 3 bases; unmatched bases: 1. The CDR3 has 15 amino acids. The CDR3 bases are TGTGCCATCAGTGAGTCGACAGGGGGCTACTATGGCTACACCTTC. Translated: CAISESTGGYYGYTF.

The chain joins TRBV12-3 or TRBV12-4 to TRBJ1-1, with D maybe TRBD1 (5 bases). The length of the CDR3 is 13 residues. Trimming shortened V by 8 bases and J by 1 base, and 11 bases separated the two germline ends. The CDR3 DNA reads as TGTGCCAGCTGTCTGACAGCGAACACTGAAGCTTTCTTT. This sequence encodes CASCLTANTEAFF.

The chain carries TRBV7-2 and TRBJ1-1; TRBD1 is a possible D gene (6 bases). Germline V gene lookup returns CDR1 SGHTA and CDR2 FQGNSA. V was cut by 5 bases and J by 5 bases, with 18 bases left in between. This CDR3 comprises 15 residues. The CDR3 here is CASSPLGGGWTEAFF. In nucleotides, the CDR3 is TGTGCCAGCAGCCCTCTGGGGGGGGGCTGGACTGAAGCTTTCTTT.

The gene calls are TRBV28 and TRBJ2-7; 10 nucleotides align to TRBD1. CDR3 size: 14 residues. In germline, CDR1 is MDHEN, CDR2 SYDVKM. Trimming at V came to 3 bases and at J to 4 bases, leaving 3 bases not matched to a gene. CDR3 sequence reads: CASSLTGGEYEQYF. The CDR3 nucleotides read TGTGCCAGCAGTTTGACAGGGGGCGAGTACGAGCAGTACTTC.

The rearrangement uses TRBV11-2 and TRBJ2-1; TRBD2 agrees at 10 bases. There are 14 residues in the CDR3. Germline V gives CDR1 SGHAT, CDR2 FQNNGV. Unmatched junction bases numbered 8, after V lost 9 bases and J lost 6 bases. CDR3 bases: TGTGCCAGTGGTGAGCGGGGGGGCCCCAATGAGCAGTTCTTC. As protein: CASGERGGPNEQFF.

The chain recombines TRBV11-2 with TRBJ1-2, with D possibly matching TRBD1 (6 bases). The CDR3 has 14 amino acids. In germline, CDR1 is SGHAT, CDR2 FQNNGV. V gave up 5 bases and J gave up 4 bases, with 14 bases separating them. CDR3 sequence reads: CASSPTDRTYGYTF. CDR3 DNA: TGTGCCAGCAGCCCTACGGACAGAACCTATGGCTACACCTTC.

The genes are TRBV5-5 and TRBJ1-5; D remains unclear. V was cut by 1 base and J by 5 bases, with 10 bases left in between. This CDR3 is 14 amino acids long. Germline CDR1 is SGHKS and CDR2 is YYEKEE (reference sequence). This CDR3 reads CASSLYGGDQPQHF. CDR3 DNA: TGTGCCAGCAGCTTGTATGGAGGTGATCAGCCCCAGCATTTT.

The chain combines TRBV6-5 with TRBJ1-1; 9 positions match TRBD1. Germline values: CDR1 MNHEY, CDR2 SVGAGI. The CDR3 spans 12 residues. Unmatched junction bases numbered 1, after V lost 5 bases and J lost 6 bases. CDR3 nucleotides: TGTGCCAGCAGTCGGACAGGGGCTGAAGCTTTCTTT. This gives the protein CASSRTGAEAFF.

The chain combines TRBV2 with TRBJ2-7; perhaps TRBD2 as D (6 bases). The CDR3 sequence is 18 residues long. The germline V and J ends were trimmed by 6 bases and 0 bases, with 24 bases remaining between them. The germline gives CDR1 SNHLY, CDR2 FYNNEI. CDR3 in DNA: TGTGCCAGCAGGCCACACCCCCCTAGCGACCCAAGCTCCTACGAGCAGTACTTC. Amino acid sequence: CASRPHPPSDPSSYEQYF.

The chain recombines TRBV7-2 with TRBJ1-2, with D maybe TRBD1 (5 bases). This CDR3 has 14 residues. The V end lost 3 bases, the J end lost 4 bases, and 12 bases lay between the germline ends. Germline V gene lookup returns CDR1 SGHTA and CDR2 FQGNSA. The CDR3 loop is CASSLWEGLYGYTF. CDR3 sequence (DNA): TGTGCCAGCAGCTTGTGGGAGGGACTCTATGGCTACACCTTC. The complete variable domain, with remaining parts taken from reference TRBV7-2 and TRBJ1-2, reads GAGVSQSPSNKVTEKGKDVELRCDPISGHTALYWYRQSLGQGLEFLIYFQGNSAPDKSGLPSDRFSAERTGGSVSTLTIQRTQQEDSAVYLCASSLWEGLYGYTFGSGTRLTVV.